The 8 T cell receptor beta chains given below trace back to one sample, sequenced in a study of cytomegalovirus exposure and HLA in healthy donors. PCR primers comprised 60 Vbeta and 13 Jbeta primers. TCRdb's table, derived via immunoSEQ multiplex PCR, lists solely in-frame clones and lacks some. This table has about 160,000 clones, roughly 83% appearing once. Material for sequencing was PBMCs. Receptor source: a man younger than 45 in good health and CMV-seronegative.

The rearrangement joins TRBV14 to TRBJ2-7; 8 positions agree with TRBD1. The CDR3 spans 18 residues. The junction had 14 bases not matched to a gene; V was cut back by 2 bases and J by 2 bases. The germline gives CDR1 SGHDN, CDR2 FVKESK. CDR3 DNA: TGTGCCAGCAGCCAAACGGGACAGGAAATGGCCGGTACCTACGAGCAGTACTTC. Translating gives CASSQTGQEMAGTYEQYF.

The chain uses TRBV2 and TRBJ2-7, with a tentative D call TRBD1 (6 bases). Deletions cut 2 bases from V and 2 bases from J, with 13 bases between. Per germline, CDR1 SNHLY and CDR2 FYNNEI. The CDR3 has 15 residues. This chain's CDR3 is CASSESGGSPYEQYF. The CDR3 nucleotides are TGTGCCAGCAGTGAATCTGGGGGCTCGCCCTACGAGCAGTACTTC. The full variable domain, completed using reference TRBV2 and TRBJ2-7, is EPEVTQTPSHQVTQMGQEVILRCVPISNHLYFYWYRQILGQKVEFLVSFYNNEISEKSEIFDDQFSVERPDGSNFTLKIRSTKLEDSAMYFCASSESGGSPYEQYFGPGTRLTVT.

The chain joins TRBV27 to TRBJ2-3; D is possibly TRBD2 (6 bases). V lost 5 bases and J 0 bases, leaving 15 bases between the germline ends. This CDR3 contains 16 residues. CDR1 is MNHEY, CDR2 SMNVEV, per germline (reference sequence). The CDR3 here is CASSSLAASSTDTQYF. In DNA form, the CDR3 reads TGTGCCAGCAGTAGTTTAGCGGCCTCTAGCACAGATACGCAGTATTTT.

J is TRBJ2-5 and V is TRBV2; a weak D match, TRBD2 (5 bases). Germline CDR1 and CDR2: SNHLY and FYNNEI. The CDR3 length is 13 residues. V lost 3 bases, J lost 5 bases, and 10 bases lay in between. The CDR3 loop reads CASSDRGSETQYF. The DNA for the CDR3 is TGTGCCAGCAGTGATAGAGGGAGTGAGACCCAGTACTTC.

In DNA form, the CDR3 reads TGTGCCAGCAGCCAGGTCGGACTAGCGGGGGGGAGGTCCTACGAGCAGTACTTC. Its translation: CASSQVGLAGGRSYEQYF. The chain recombines TRBV4-2 with TRBJ2-5; TRBD2 matches at 15 bases. With the DNA end fitting TRBJ2-7 better, the J assignment may be wrong. This CDR3 has 18 residues. The germline CDR1 and CDR2 sequences are LGHNA and YNFKEQ.

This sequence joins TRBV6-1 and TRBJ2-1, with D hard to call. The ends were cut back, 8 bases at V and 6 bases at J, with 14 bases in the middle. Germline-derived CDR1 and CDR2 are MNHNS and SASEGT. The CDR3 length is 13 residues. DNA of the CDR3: TGTGCCAGCGCGATTTCTGAGCTCAATGAGCAGTTCTTC. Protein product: CASAISELNEQFF.

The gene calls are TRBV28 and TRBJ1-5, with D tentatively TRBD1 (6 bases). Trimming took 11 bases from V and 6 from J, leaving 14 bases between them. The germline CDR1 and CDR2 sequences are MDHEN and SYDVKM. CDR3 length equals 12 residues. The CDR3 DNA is TGTGCCGGGGGCTGGGGGAGTCAGCCCCAGCATTTT. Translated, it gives CAGGWGSQPQHF.

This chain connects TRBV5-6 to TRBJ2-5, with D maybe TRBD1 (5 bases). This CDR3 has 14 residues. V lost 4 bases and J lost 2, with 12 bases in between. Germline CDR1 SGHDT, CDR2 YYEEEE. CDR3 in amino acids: CASSPWGQQETQYF. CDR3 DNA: TGTGCCAGCAGCCCCTGGGGCCAACAAGAGACCCAGTACTTC.